Detailed here is one T cell receptor (beta chain). The antigen is undetermined. This record comes from a study of a mutant IDH1 vaccine in newly diagnosed glioma. Time point given: week 35, safety follow-up. Vaccination used 300 ug of mutant IDH1 20-mer peptide per dose, with topical imiquimod. The CDR3 contains 14 residues. Between the trimmed V and J ends, which lost 0 bases and 3 bases, there was a span of 8 bases. Germline V gives CDR1 MNHNS, CDR2 SASEGT. Method: immunoSEQ multiplex PCR; TCRdb's copy keeps in-frame clones and lacks some. There are around 26,000 clones in the sample; around 78% occur only once, and roughly a third lies in the top ten.

This chain links TRBV6-1 with TRBJ2-5, with D perhaps TRBD2 (6 bases). This TCR was recovered from a man aged 25-45 years with glioma. Material: PBMCs, obtained from a glioma patient whose treatment included an IDH1 peptide vaccine. The CDR3 DNA sequence: TGTGCCAGCAGTGAAGCGGGGGGAAAAGAGACCCAGTACTTC. As protein: CASSEAGGKETQYF.